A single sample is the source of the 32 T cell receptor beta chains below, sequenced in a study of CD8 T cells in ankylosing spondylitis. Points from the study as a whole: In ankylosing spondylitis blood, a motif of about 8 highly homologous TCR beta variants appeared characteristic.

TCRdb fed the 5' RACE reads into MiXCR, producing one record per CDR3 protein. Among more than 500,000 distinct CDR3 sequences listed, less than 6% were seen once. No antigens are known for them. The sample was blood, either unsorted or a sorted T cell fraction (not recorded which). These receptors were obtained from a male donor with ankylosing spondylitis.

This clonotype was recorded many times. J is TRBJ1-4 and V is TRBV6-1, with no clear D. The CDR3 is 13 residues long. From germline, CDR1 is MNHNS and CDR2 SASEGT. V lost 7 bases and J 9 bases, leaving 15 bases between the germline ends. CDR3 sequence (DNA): TGTGCCAGCACTACTGACTGGGCCAAAAAACTGTTTTTT. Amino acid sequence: CASTTDWAKKLFF.

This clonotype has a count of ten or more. The CDR3: CSVERLWANTEAFF. The CDR3 bases are TGCAGCGTTGAAAGGTTGTGGGCGAACACTGAAGCTTTCTTT. This chain uses TRBV29-1 with TRBJ1-1, with unresolved D. CDR1 is SQVTM, CDR2 ANQGSEA, per germline. The CDR3 totals 14 residues. The V end was cut by 2 bases, the J end by 1 base, with 11 bases between.

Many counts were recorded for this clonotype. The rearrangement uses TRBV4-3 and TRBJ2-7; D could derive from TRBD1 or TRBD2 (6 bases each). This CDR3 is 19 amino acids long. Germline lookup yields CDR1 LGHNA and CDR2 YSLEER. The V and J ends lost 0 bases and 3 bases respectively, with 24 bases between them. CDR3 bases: TGCGCCAGCAGCCAAGATCTAATAGGGGGGAAATGGGGGCACTACGAGCAGTACTTC. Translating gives CASSQDLIGGKWGHYEQYF.

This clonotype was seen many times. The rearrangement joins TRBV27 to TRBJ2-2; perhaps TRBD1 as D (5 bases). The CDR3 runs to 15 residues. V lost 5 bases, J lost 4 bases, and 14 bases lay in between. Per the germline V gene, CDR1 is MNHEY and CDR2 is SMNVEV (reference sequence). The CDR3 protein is CASSPRQLITGELFF. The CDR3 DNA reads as TGTGCCAGCAGTCCTCGACAGCTCATCACCGGGGAGCTGTTTTTT.

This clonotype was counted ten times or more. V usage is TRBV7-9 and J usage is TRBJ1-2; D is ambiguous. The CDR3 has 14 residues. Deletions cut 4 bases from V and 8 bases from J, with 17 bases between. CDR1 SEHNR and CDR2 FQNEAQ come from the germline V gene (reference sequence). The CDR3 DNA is TGTGCCAGCAGCTCTTTCTTGACCGCGCCCGGCTACACCTTC. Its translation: CASSSFLTAPGYTF.

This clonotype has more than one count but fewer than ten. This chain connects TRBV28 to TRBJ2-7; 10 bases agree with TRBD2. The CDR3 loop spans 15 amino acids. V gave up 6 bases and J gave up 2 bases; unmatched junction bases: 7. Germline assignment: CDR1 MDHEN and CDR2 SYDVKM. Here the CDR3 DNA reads TGTGCCAGCAGGCGTAGCGGGGGGATCGCCTACGAGCAGTACTTC. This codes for CASRRSGGIAYEQYF.

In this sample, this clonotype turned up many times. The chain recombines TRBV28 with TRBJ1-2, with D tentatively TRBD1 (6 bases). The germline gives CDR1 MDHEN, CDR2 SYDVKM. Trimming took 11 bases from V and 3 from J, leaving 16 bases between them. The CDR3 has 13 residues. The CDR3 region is CAHGRGRYYGYTF. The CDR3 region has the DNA TGTGCCCATGGCCGGGGGCGGTACTATGGCTACACCTTC.

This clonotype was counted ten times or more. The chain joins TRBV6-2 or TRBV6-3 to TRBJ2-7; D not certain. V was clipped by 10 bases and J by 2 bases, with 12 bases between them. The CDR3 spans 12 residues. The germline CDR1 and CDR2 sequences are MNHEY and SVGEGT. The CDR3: CATTERTYEQYF. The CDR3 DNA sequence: TGTGCCACCACAGAGCGCACCTACGAGCAGTACTTC.

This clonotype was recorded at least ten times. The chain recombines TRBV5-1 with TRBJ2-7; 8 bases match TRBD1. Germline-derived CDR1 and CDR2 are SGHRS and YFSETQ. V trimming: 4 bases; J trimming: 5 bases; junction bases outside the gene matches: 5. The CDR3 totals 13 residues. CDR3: CASSPGQVDEQYF. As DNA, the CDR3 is TGCGCCAGCAGCCCGGGACAGGTCGACGAGCAGTACTTC.

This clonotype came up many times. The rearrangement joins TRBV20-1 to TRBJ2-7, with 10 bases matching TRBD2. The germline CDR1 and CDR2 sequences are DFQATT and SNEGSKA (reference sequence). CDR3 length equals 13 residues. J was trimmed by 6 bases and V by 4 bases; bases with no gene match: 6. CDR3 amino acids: CSAKREGGVEQYF. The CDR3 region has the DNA TGCAGTGCTAAGCGGGAGGGCGGCGTCGAGCAGTACTTC.

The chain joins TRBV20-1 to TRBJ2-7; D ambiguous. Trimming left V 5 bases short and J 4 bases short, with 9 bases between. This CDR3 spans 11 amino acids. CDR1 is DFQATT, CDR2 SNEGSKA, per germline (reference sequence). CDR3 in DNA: TGCAGTGCTCCCCTTCCTTACGAGCAGTACTTC. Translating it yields CSAPLPYEQYF.

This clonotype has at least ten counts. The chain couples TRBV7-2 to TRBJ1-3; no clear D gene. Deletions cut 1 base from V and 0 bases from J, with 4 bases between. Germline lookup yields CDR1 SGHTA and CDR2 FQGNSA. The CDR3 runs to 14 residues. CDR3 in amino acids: CASSLEVSGNTIYF. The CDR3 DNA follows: TGTGCCAGCAGCTTAGAAGTCTCTGGAAACACCATATATTTT.

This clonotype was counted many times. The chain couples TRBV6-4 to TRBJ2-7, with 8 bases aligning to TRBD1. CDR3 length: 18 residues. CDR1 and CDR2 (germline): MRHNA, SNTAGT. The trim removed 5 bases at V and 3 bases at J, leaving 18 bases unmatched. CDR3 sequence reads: CASSTGPGGRTVNYEQYF. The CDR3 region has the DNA TGTGCCAGCAGTACCGGTCCAGGGGGCCGCACCGTCAACTACGAGCAGTACTTC.

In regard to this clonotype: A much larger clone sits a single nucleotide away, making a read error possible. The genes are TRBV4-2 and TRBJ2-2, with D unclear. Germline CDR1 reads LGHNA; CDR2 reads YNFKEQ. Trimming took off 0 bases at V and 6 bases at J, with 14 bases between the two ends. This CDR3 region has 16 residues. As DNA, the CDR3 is TGTGCCAGCAGCCAAGATCAACGGAGCAACTCCGGGGAGCTGTTTTTT. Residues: CASSQDQRSNSGELFF.

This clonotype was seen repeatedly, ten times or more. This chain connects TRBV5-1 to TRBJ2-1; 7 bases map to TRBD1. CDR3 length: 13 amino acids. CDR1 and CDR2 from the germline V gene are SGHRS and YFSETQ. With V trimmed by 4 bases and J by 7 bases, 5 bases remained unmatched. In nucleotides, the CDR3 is TGCGCCAGCAGCCCCCACAGGGGAAATGAGCAGTTCTTC. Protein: CASSPHRGNEQFF. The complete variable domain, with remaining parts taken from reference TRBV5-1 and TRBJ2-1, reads KAGVTQTPRYLIKTRGQQVTLSCSPISGHRSVSWYQQTPGQGLQFLFEYFSETQRNKGNFPGRFSGRQFSNSRSEMNVSTLELGDSALYLCASSPHRGNEQFFGPGTRLTVL.

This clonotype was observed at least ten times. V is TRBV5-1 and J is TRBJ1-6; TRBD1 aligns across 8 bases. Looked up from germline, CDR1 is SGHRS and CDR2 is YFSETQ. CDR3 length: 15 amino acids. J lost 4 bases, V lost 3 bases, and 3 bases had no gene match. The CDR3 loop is CASSSGGLYNSPLHF. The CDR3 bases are TGCGCCAGCAGCTCAGGGGGCTTGTATAATTCACCCCTCCACTTT.

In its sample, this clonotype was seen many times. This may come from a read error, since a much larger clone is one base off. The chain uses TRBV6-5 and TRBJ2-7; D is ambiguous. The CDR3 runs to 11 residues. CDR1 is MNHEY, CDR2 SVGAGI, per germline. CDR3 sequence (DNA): TGTGCCAGCAGTTACTCCGACGAGCAGTACTTC. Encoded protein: CASSYSDEQYF.

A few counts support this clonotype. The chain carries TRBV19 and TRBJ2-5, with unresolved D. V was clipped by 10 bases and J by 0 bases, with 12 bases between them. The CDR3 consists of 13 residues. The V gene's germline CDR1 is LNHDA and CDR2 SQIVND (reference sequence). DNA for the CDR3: TGTGCCACCCGCCCGGAGTACCAAGAGACCCAGTACTTC. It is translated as CATRPEYQETQYF.

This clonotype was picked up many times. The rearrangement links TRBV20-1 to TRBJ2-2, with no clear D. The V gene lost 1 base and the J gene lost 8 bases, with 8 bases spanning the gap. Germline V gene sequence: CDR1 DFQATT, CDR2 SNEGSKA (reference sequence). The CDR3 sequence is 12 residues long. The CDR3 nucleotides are TGCAGTGCTAGAGGCCACTGGGGGGAGCTGTTTTTT. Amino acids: CSARGHWGELFF.

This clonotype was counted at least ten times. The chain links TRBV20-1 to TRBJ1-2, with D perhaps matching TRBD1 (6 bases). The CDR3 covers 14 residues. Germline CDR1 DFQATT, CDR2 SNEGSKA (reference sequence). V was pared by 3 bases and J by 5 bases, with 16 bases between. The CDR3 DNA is TGCAGTGCTAGCAGGGGAGGGGCAGGGTATGGCTACACCTTC. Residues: CSASRGGAGYGYTF.

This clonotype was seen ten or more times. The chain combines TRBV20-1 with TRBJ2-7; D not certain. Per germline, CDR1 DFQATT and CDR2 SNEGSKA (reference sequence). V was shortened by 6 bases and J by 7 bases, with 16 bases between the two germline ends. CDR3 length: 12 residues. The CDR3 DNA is TGCAGTGCGGCCACCGGACGTGGAGAGCAGTACTTC. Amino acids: CSAATGRGEQYF.

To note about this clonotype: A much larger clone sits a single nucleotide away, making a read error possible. CDR3 nucleotides: TGTGCCAGCAGCCCCCGGGGACAGGGCTTCGAGCAGTACTTC. As protein: CASSPRGQGFEQYF. The genes are TRBV9 and TRBJ2-7, with 9 bases matching TRBD1. The CDR3 totals 14 residues. In germline, CDR1 is SGDLS, CDR2 YYNGEE. The V and J ends lost 4 bases and 6 bases, in that order; junction bases with no gene match: 8.

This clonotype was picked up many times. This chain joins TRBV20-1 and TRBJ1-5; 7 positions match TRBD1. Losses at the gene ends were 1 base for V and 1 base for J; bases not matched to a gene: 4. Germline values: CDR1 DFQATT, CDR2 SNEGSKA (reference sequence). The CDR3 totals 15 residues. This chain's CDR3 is CSARVGGKSNQPQHF. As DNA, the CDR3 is TGCAGTGCTAGAGTAGGGGGCAAGAGCAATCAGCCCCAGCATTTT.

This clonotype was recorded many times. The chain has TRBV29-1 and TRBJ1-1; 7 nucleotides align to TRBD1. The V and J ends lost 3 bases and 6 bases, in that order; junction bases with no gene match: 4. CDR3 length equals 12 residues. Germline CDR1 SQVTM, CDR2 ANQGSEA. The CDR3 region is CSVDARGSEAFF. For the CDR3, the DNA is TGCAGCGTTGACGCCAGGGGGTCTGAAGCTTTCTTT.

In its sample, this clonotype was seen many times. DNA for the CDR3: TGCAGTGCTACCTCCGGGACTTCTCTAATTAGGCAGTACTTC. Protein product: CSATSGTSLIRQYF. The rearrangement joins TRBV20-1 to TRBJ2-7, with a weak D call TRBD2 (6 bases). CDR1 is DFQATT, CDR2 SNEGSKA, per germline (reference sequence). The CDR3 contains 14 residues. V lost 4 bases, J lost 9 bases, and 22 bases lay in between.

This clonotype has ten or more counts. The CDR3 region has the DNA TGTGCCAGCAGTCGCCAGGGGTCCAATCAGCCCCAGCATTTT. It yields the protein CASSRQGSNQPQHF. V is TRBV7-2 and J is TRBJ1-5; a possible D gene is TRBD1 (6 bases). Germline-derived CDR1 and CDR2 are SGHTA and FQGNSA. V was cut by 6 bases and J by 3 bases, with 12 bases left in between. The length of the CDR3 is 14 residues.

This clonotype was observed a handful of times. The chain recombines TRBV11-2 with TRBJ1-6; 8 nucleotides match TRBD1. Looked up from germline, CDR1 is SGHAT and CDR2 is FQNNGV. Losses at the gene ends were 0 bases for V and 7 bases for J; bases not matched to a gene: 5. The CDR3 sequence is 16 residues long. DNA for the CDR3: TGTGCCAGCAGCTTAGAATTCAGGGGGCTCAATTCACCCCTCCACTTT. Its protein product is CASSLEFRGLNSPLHF.

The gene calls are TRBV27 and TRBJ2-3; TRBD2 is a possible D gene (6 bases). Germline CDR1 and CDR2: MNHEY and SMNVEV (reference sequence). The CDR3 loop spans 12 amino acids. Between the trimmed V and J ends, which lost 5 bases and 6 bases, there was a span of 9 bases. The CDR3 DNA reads TGTGCCAGCAGTGAGGGACTGGATACGCAGTATTTT. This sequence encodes CASSEGLDTQYF.

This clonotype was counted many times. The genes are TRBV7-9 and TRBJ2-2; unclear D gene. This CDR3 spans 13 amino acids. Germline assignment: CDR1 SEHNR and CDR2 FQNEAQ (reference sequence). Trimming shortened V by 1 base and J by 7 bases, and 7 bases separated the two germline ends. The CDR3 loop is CASSLVVDGELFF. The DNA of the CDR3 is TGTGCCAGCAGCTTAGTGGTGGACGGGGAGCTGTTTTTT.

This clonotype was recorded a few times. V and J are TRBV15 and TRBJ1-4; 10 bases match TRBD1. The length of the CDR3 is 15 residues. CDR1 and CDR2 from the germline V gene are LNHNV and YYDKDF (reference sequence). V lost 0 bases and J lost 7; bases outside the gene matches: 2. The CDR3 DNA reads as TGTGCCACCAGCAGAGAAGGGACAGGGGTTGAAAAACTGTTTTTT. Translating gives CATSREGTGVEKLFF.

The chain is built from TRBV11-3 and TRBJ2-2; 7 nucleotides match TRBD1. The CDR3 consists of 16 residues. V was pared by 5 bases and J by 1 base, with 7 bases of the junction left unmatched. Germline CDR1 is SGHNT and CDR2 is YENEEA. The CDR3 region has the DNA TGTGCCAGCAGCCGGGACAGACGATGGAACACCGGGGAGCTGTTTTTT. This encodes CASSRDRRWNTGELFF. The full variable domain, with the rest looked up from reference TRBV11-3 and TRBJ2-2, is EAGVVQSPRYKIIEKKQPVAFWCNPISGHNTLYWYLQNLGQGPELLIRYENEEAVDDSQLPKDRFSAERLKGVDSTLKIQPAELGDSAVYLCASSRDRRWNTGELFFGEGSRLTVL.

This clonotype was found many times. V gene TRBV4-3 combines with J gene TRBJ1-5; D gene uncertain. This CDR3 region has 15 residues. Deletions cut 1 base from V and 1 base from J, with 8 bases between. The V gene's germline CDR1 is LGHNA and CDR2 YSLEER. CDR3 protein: CASSQGLLSNQPQHF. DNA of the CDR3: TGCGCCAGCAGCCAAGGGCTTCTGAGCAATCAGCCCCAGCATTTT.